This T cell receptor beta chain was identified in a study of cytomegalovirus exposure and HLA in healthy donors. The donors, nominally healthy at sampling, likely had unrecorded immune exposures. Primers for the PCR totalled 60 Vbeta and 13 Jbeta. Here immunoSEQ multiplex PCR was the method, and the copy in TCRdb shows in-frame clones only, minus some. The data contain over 95,000 clones, around three quarters of them singletons. Overall study findings and caveats: As a later analysis showed, a missense DCLRE1C variant was linked to trimming of TCR beta V- and J-genes.

The CDR3 runs 14 residues. V shed 6 bases, J shed 7 bases, and the junction held 8 bases outside the gene matches. Per germline, CDR1 LNHDA and CDR2 SQIVND (reference sequence). Note on this clone: Its matching antigen is unknown.

The sample comprised PBMCs. This clonotype originated in a man aged 35 to 55 in good health and CMV-seropositive. This chain joins TRBV19 and TRBJ1-4; 7 bases are a match to TRBD1. The DNA for the CDR3 is TGTGCCAGTAGACGGGACAGTGAAAGTGAAAAACTGTTTTTT. It translates to CASRRDSESEKLFF.